The TCR beta chain described here comes from a study of cytomegalovirus exposure and HLA in healthy donors. A few counts support this clone. Its antigen remains unknown. It was with 60 Vbeta and 13 Jbeta primers that the PCR ran. Repertoires were generated with immunoSEQ multiplex PCR, while TCRdb's copy carries only in-frame clones and drops some. The top ten hold 4% of the sample, which has about 100,000 clones, around three quarters seen once. The CDR3 runs 16 residues. The V gene end was trimmed by 5 bases and the J gene end by 8 bases; junction bases not matched to a gene: 8. The germline gives CDR1 SEHNR, CDR2 FQNEAQ (reference sequence). Study-wide results and caveats: Near-uniform donor sequencing depth was presumed by presence/absence analyses. The classifier, whose performance was assessed in both the original and validation cohorts, reportedly diagnosed cytomegalovirus status with high specificity and sensitivity.

This chain uses TRBV7-9 with TRBJ2-2, with 13 nucleotides matching TRBD2. Sample: PBMCs. The source is a woman in her forties or fifties in good health and CMV-seropositive. The CDR3 loop is CASSVRTSGSSGELFF. In DNA, the CDR3 is TGTGCCAGCAGCGTCCGGACTAGCGGGAGTTCAGGGGAGCTGTTTTTT.